The following is a T cell receptor (beta chain) sequence with its context. The CDR3 length is 13 residues. Trimming took 2 bases from V and 1 from J, leaving 5 bases between them. Germline CDR1 and CDR2: SGHVS and FQNEAQ. This specimen comes from a study of control samples from healthy donors and cancer patients. TCRdb's table, derived via immunoSEQ multiplex PCR, lists solely in-frame clones and lacks some. There are about 83,000 clones in the sample; 91% occur only once, and 15% to 17% lies in the top ten. The clonotype comes from a man under 40 in good health. Sequenced input: blood. This rearrangement joins TRBV7-8 to TRBJ1-1; D remains ambiguous. The CDR3 loop reads CASSLTPNTEAFF. The DNA of the CDR3 is TGTGCCAGCAGCTTAACCCCGAACACTGAAGCTTTCTTT.